Listed below are T cell receptor beta chains from one sample, sequenced in a study of long-term antiretroviral therapy in people with HIV. Some clones are missing from TCRdb's copy, which holds only in-frame ones; the method was immunoSEQ multiplex PCR. This table has around 29,000 clones, more than 80% appearing once. The input for sequencing was unsorted PBMCs, taken 0.3 years after starting antiretroviral therapy. The receptors originated from a man in his forties with HIV. Each CDR3 is given with its conserved first and last residue.

V | CDR3
TRBV5-1 | CASSFWRGLTDTQYF
TRBV6-6 | CASRPARRSYEQYF
TRBV4-2 | CASSQEARGVGGQETQYF
TRBV9 | CASSVATGTGNSPLHF
TRBV7-7 | CASSPSGREAADTQYF
TRBV30 | CAWSGGDTQYF
TRBV10-3 | CAISEKADTQYF
TRBV9 | CASSARRDSGEQYF
TRBV4-3 | CASSLTSGGSTDTQYF
TRBV19 | CASSITAGTYNEQFF
TRBV6-1 | CASRTVYSNQPQHF
TRBV6-5 | CASREDRPPYEQYF
TRBV19 | CASRRSGNNQPQHF
TRBV9 | CASSVQAGGNTGELFF
TRBV7-9 | CASSRRTGRITGELFF
TRBV4-3 | CASSRPGSETQYF
TRBV5-1 | CASSYGLAGVDTQYF
TRBV10-3 | CAIRVQGSNYGYTF
TRBV9 | CASSGQGARADTQYF
TRBV19 | CASSIGDIWRNTEAFF
TRBV4-3 | CASSHRLANEQFF
TRBV9 | CASSTGTSFSEQYF
TRBV7-9 | CASSWTGNSNQPQHF
TRBV29-1 | CSVVRADTQYF
TRBV9 | CASSVQGRGSQNIQYF
TRBV5-1 | CASRREGDTIYF
TRBV5-1 | CASSSTWGMDTEAFF
TRBV9 | CASSSSSVAAAYYNEQFF
TRBV10-3 | CAISESGQVYEQYF
TRBV7-2 | CASSPGGARGYTF
TRBV5-6 | CASSETGTAYQETQYF
TRBV5-8 | CASSLGQAVSGNTIYF
TRBV5-1 | CASSPGQGNSPLHF
TRBV10-1 | CASSESFAGGETQYF
TRBV7-9 | CASSSQGDQPQHF
TRBV7-2 | CASSFGNTGELFF
TRBV29-1 | CSVAGTGGGHGTYEQYF
TRBV5-1 | CASSPSGANVLTF
TRBV7-3 | CASSLNGVRDTQYF
TRBV5-4 | CASSLNRKLNSPLHF
TRBV7-3 | CASSWTEFTEAFF
TRBV11-3 | CASSAGGMENTEAFF
TRBV18 | CASSPQTVEQYF
TRBV21-1 | CASSTWTGGLASTDTQYF
TRBV7-9 | CASSFGPQETQYF
TRBV5-1 | CASSPPGGSEGYTF
TRBV7-2 | CASKPTLTSSYNEQFF
TRBV18 | CASSPPVPGTFGKETQYF
TRBV11-3 | CASSGRGLAGDSTGELFF
TRBV6-1 | CASSEVGRDNSPLHF
TRBV5-1 | CASSLGLASGTDTQYF
TRBV28 | CASSLSGGGTYEQYF
TRBV15 | CATRTGTGADTQYF
TRBV28 | CASGGGELFF
TRBV7-8 | CASSLSAGGSLSYNEQFF